The text below deals with one T cell receptor (beta chain). What it binds is unknown. The data originate from a study of CD8+ T cells in alopecia areata. Extracted from the samples, RNA was reverse transcribed into cDNA to serve as the sequencing template. Measured with immunoSEQ multiplex PCR; TCRdb has only the in-frame clones, and not every one. This table holds 140,000 to 150,000 clones, around 62% found once. Whole-study findings and limits: Possibly as an HLA-related effect, TCR sharing across patients appeared less clear than in mice.

The length of the CDR3 is 15 residues. The V gene's germline CDR1 is SGHRS and CDR2 YFSETQ. Trimming removed 5 bases from V and 5 bases from J, with 19 bases in between. The sequenced sample was CD8+ T cells sorted from blood. This receptor was taken from a human donor in good health. The chain recombines TRBV5-1 with TRBJ1-1, with a tentative D call TRBD1 (5 bases). CDR3 region: CASSASRDLSTEAFF. CDR3 nucleotide sequence: TGCGCCAGCAGTGCAAGCCGGGACCTGAGTACTGAAGCTTTCTTT.